The clone carrying this T cell receptor beta chain was detected ten times or more. What it recognizes is unknown. These data come from a study of T cells in Graves' hyperthyroidism and ophthalmopathy. General study findings and limits: Ophthalmopathy was told apart from stable hyperthyroidism by a 13 V-J model. Blood also carried most thyroid clonotypes expanded above 0.001.

Isolation of PBMCs was performed on around 9.7 ml fresh peripheral blood. What was amplified from RNA transcripts were TCR beta CDR3 regions. The TCR CDR3 first-round RT-PCR relied on the HTBI primer set. MiXCR was run by TCRdb on the multiplex PCR reads, yielding one entry per CDR3 protein. The sample contains under 500,000 distinct CDR3 sequences, roughly 13% of which appear only once. Sequenced material: blood. This clonotype originated in a man in his fifties with Graves' ophthalmopathy.

CDR3 sequence (DNA): TGTGCCTGGAACGGAGGCACAGATACGCAGTATTTT. Amino acid sequence: CAWNGGTDTQYF. The chain joins TRBV30 to TRBJ2-3; D remains unclear. Germline CDR1 is GTSNPN and CDR2 is SVGIG (reference sequence). The CDR3 runs 12 residues. The V and J ends lost 4 bases and 1 base respectively, with 6 bases between them.